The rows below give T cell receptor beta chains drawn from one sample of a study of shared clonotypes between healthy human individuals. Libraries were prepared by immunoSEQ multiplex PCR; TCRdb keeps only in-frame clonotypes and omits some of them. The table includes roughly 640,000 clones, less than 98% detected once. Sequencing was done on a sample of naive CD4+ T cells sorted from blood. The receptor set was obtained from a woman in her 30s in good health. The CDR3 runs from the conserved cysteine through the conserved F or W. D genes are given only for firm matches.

CDR3: CASSLPGIDTGELFF
J: TRBJ2-2
D: -
V: TRBV28

CDR3: CASKVSGDTDTQYF
J: TRBJ2-3
D: -
V: TRBV9

CDR3: CASSTGAGTGDLEQYF
J: TRBJ2-7
D: TRBD1
V: TRBV28

CDR3: CAISQTSGGSYEQYF
J: TRBJ2-7
D: TRBD2
V: TRBV10-3

CDR3: CASSKTSTGYNEQFF
J: TRBJ2-1
D: -
V: TRBV28

CDR3: CASSFRGNEQFF
J: TRBJ2-1
D: -
V: TRBV7-2

CDR3: CASSYWFGTEAFF
J: TRBJ1-1
D: -
V: TRBV5-1

CDR3: CASSGTGYEQFF
J: TRBJ2-1
D: TRBD1
V: TRBV7-2

CDR3: CATRDNRNGYTF
J: TRBJ1-2
D: -
V: TRBV15

CDR3: CASSPRRDSIISYNEQFF
J: TRBJ2-1
D: -
V: TRBV27

CDR3: CASSFRTSGRGDTQYF
J: TRBJ2-3
D: TRBD2
V: TRBV27

CDR3: CASSPLDRVDNYGYTF
J: TRBJ1-2
D: TRBD1
V: TRBV18

CDR3: CASSASFRGNTEAFF
J: TRBJ1-1
D: -
V: TRBV18